The rows below give T cell receptor beta chains drawn from one sample of a study of T cells after yellow fever vaccination. Each CDR3 protein is one row after TCRdb ran MiXCR on the 5' RACE reads. The data hold some 110,000 distinct CDR3 sequences, with under 9% observed a single time. Sequenced here: CD8+ T cells sorted from PBMCs, sampled 45 days after the yellow fever booster vaccination. The receptors were sampled from a man younger than 45 who received the YFV17D yellow fever vaccine. Both conserved end residues are part of each CDR3. Fields, in order: V gene, D gene, clone size, J gene, CDR3 DNA, CDR3 protein. D genes are given only for firm matches. For some rows the clone size is stated as once, few or many, or as a class when expanded; others skip it.

>TRBV10-3|TRBD1|many|TRBJ2-2
TGTGCCATCAGTGGGGACAGGAAGAACACCGGGGAGCTGTTTTTT
CAISGDRKNTGELFF
>TRBV28|TRBD2|many|TRBJ2-7
TGTGCCAGCAGTTTTCTTGGGGGGGACTACGAGCAGTACTTC
CASSFLGGDYEQYF
>TRBV7-9|TRBD2|many|TRBJ2-5
TGTGCCAGCAGTCCAACTAGCGGAACGATTCAAGAGACCCAGTACTTC
CASSPTSGTIQETQYF
>TRBV7-6|TRBD1|NA|TRBJ1-5
TGTGCCAGCAGCTTGGGGACAGATAATAGCAATCAGCCCCAGCATTTT
CASSLGTDNSNQPQHF
>TRBV30|TRBD2|NA|TRBJ2-7
TGTGCCTGGAGTTTGTGGACTAGCGGCTACGAGCAGTACTTC
CAWSLWTSGYEQYF
>TRBV27|NA|NA|TRBJ2-7
TGTGCCAGCAGTTCCCTCGGGGGTCCAGACTACGAGCAGTACTTC
CASSSLGGPDYEQYF
>TRBV5-1|NA|many|TRBJ1-2
TGCGCCAGCAAGTTGGTTCCAGAGACACCTGATAACTATGGCTACACCTTC
CASKLVPETPDNYGYTF
>TRBV12-3/TRBV12-4|NA|NA|TRBJ2-1
TGTGCCAGCAGCCGCCGGGACTCCGTATACAATGAGCAGTTCTTC
CASSRRDSVYNEQFF
>TRBV11-2|TRBD1|many|TRBJ2-1
TGTGCCAGCAGCTCGTGGAGACAGGGCAACAATGAGCAGTTCTTC
CASSSWRQGNNEQFF
>TRBV4-1|TRBD2|many|TRBJ2-3
TGCGCCAGCAGCTTAGCGGGAGCGGCAGATACGCAGTATTTT
CASSLAGAADTQYF
>TRBV27|TRBD2|few|TRBJ2-1
TGTGCCAGCAGACTAGCGGGAGGTCTTGGGGATGAGCAGTTCTTC
CASRLAGGLGDEQFF
>TRBV5-1|NA|many|TRBJ2-7
TGCGCCAGCAGCGCCCGTAGCGGAGCCTACGAGCAGTACTTC
CASSARSGAYEQYF
>TRBV21-1|NA|few|TRBJ2-2
TGTGCCAGCAGCTATTTAGCGGGAGAGGTCACCGGGGAGCTGTTTTTT
CASSYLAGEVTGELFF
>TRBV19|TRBD2|NA|TRBJ2-1
TGTGCCACTAGTATAGAGCATACTAGCGGGAACTACAATGAGCAGTTCTTC
CATSIEHTSGNYNEQFF
>TRBV30|NA|many|TRBJ2-3
TGTGCCTGGAGTGTATTCCGGAATAGCACAGATACGCAGTATTTT
CAWSVFRNSTDTQYF
>TRBV20-1|NA|many|TRBJ2-3
TGCAGTGCTCCCGTCACGGGAGAGTTAGATACGCAGTATTTT
CSAPVTGELDTQYF
>TRBV20-1|TRBD1|few|TRBJ2-7
TGCAGTGCTAACCGACAGGGGAGCTACGAGCAGTACTTC
CSANRQGSYEQYF
>TRBV7-6|NA|many|TRBJ2-5
TGTGCCAGCAGCTTCGCAGGGGTGCAAGAGACCCAGTACTTC
CASSFAGVQETQYF
>TRBV20-1|NA|few|TRBJ2-5
TGCAGTCTTCCGGTCCAAGAGACCCAGTACTTC
CSLPVQETQYF
>TRBV4-3|TRBD2|few|TRBJ2-7
TGCGCCAGCAGCCAAGAGTTGGGCCTAGCGGGGCCACGCCGCGGCGAGCAGTACTTC
CASSQELGLAGPRRGEQYF
>TRBV11-2|TRBD1|many|TRBJ2-5
TGTGCCAGCAGCTTAGAATGGGACAGCAAACTAGAAGAGACCCAGTACTTC
CASSLEWDSKLEETQYF
>TRBV12-3/TRBV12-4|TRBD2|few|TRBJ2-5
TGTGCCAGCAGTTTTATGATTGAAAGGCGGGAGGTGGAAGAGACCCAGTACTTC
CASSFMIERREVEETQYF
>TRBV6-2/TRBV6-3|NA|NA|TRBJ2-1
TGTGCCAGCAGTTACGGGCTAGGGGGGTACAATGAGCAGTTCTTC
CASSYGLGGYNEQFF
>TRBV28|TRBD2|many|TRBJ2-4
TGTGCCAGCAGCGCCGAGGGACTAGTCAAAAACATTCAGTACTTC
CASSAEGLVKNIQYF
>TRBV20-1|NA|few|TRBJ2-3
TGCAGTCAGGGATATCCCACAGATACGCAGTATTTT
CSQGYPTDTQYF
>TRBV3-1|NA|few|TRBJ2-3
TGTGCCAGCAGCCACCATCCTGCGGGGACAAGGATAACAGATACGCAGTATTTT
CASSHHPAGTRITDTQYF
>TRBV12-3/TRBV12-4|NA|NA|TRBJ2-3
TGTGCCAGCAGTTTAGGGGGCGCATATACGCAGTATTTT
CASSLGGAYTQYF
>TRBV5-1|TRBD2|NA|TRBJ2-3
TGCGCCAGCATTTCTGGACTAGCGGTCACAGATACGCAGTATTTT
CASISGLAVTDTQYF
>TRBV7-9|TRBD2|NA|TRBJ2-1
TGTGCCAGCAGCTCAGCGGGAGAAGTCTTCTGGTACAATGAGCAGTTCTTC
CASSSAGEVFWYNEQFF
>TRBV24-1|NA|NA|TRBJ2-7
TGTGCCACCAGTGACCCCTACAGGTTCCACGAGCAGTACTTC
CATSDPYRFHEQYF
>TRBV11-2|TRBD1|few|TRBJ2-5
TGTGCCAGCAGCTTAGACGTACAGGGGGGAGAGCAAGAGACCCAGTACTTC
CASSLDVQGGEQETQYF
>TRBV14|NA|many|TRBJ2-7
TGTGCCAGCAGCCAAGCCCGGACATCTCGGGATAAGTACGAGCAGTACTTC
CASSQARTSRDKYEQYF
>TRBV12-3/TRBV12-4|NA|many|TRBJ2-7
TGTGCCAGCAGTCCCGACAGCCTCTCCTACGAGCAGTACTTC
CASSPDSLSYEQYF
>TRBV20-1|TRBD2|NA|TRBJ2-1
TGCAGTGCTCTCCGGACTAGCGACCCTAGGGAGCAGTTCTTC
CSALRTSDPREQFF
>TRBV27|TRBD2|many|TRBJ2-1
TGTGCCAGCAGTTTATATAGCGGGAGTGGCTACAATGAGCAGTTCTTC
CASSLYSGSGYNEQFF
>TRBV10-2|NA|many|TRBJ2-4
TGCGCCAGCAGTGACACGGAACCGAGCGGTATACTAGCCAAAAACATTCAGTACTTC
CASSDTEPSGILAKNIQYF
>TRBV7-9|NA|many|TRBJ2-1
TGTGCCAGCAGCTTAGGGGCGAATGAGCAGTTCTTC
CASSLGANEQFF
>TRBV6-1|TRBD2|few|TRBJ2-5
TGTGCCAGCGGTGGGGTAGCGGGAGTTGGAGAGACCCAGTACTTC
CASGGVAGVGETQYF
>TRBV5-1|TRBD1|few|TRBJ1-1
TGCGCCAGCAGCTCCATTGATACAGGGGAGAACACTGAAGCTTTCTTT
CASSSIDTGENTEAFF
>TRBV4-3|TRBD2|few|TRBJ2-5
TGCGCCAGCAGCCAAGATCGAGGTAGCGGGGAGACCCAGTACTTC
CASSQDRGSGETQYF
>TRBV13|NA|NA|TRBJ2-1
TGTGCCAGCAGCGTCGACTCCCGCTACAATGAGCAGTTCTTC
CASSVDSRYNEQFF
>TRBV29-1|NA|NA|TRBJ2-1
TGCAGCGTCCCCCAATTTGACAACAATGAGCAGTTCTTC
CSVPQFDNNEQFF
>TRBV9|TRBD1|many|TRBJ1-1
TGTGCCAGCAGCGCAGCCGGGACAGGGGTATTGAACACTGAAGCTTTCTTT
CASSAAGTGVLNTEAFF
>TRBV5-1|TRBD2|few|TRBJ2-1
TGCGCCAGCAGCTTGGGCGGGAGAAATGAGCAGTTCTTC
CASSLGGRNEQFF
>TRBV4-3|NA|NA|TRBJ2-7
TGCGCCAGCAGCCAAGTTGCGCGGAGCTCCTACGAGCAGTACTTC
CASSQVARSSYEQYF
>TRBV10-3|NA|many|TRBJ2-7
TGTGCCATCAGTGATCAGACATACTACGAGCAGTACTTC
CAISDQTYYEQYF
>TRBV7-2|NA|few|TRBJ2-7
TGTGCCAGCAGCTTAAAAGCCGGTTCTTCCGAGCAGTACTTC
CASSLKAGSSEQYF
>TRBV2|TRBD2|NA|TRBJ2-7
TGTGCCAGCACGGGGGGGTACGAGCAGTACTTC
CASTGGYEQYF
>TRBV7-8|TRBD2|many|TRBJ2-7
TGTGCCAGCAGCTTAGTCGAGACTAGCAGCTACGAGCAGTACTTC
CASSLVETSSYEQYF
>TRBV20-1|TRBD2|many|TRBJ2-4
TGCAGTGCTAGACCCCTTGGACTAGCGGGAGGGCCGTTTTACATTCAGTACTTC
CSARPLGLAGGPFYIQYF
>TRBV4-3|TRBD1|NA|TRBJ2-7
TGCGCCAGCAGCTTTTCCGGGACAGGGGAATCCTACGAGCAGTACTTC
CASSFSGTGESYEQYF
>TRBV25-1|NA|many|TRBJ2-5
TGTGCCAGCAGTGACGGCGAAGAGACCCAGTACTTC
CASSDGEETQYF